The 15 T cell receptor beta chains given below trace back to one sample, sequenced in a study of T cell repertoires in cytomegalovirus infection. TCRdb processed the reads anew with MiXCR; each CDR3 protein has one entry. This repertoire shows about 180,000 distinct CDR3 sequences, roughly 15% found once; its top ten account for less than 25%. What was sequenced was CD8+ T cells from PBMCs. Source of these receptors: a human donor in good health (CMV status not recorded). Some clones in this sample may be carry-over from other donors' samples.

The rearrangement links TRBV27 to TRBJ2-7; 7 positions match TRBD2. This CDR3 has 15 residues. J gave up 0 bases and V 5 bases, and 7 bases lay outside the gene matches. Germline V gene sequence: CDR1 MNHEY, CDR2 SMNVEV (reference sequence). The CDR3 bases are TGTGCCAGCAGTGCTAAGCGGGGAGCCTCCTACGAGCAGTACTTC. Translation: CASSAKRGASYEQYF.

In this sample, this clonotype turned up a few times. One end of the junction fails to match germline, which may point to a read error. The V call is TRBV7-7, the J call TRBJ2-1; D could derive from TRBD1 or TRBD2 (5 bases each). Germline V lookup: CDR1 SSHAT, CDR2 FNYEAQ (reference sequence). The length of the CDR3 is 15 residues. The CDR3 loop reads CASSPRHSWDDEQFF. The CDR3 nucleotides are TGTGCTAGCAGCCCTCGACATTCCTGGGACGATGAGCAGTTCTTC.

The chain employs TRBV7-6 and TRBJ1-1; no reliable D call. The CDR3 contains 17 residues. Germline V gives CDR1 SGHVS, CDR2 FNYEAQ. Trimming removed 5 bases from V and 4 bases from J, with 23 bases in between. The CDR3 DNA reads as TGTGCCAGCAGCCTGATTACCGGACGAAAAGACGGCACTGAAGCTTTCTTT. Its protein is CASSLITGRKDGTEAFF.

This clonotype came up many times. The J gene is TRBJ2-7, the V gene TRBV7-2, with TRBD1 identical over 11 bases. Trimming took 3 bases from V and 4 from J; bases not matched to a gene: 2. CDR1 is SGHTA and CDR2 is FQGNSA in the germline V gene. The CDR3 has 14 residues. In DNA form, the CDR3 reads TGTGCCAGCAGCTTGGGACAGGGGGTATACGAGCAGTACTTC. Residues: CASSLGQGVYEQYF. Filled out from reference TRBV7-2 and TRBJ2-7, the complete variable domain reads GAGVSQSPSNKVTEKGKDVELRCDPISGHTALYWYRQSLGQGLEFLIYFQGNSAPDKSGLPSDRFSAERTGGSVSTLTIQRTQQEDSAVYLCASSLGQGVYEQYFGPGTRLTVT.

The CDR3 is CASSQEWTGRAEAFF. The CDR3 DNA reads as TGCGCCAGCAGCCAAGAATGGACAGGGAGAGCTGAAGCTTTCTTT. The chain recombines TRBV4-3 with TRBJ1-1; 8 bases match TRBD1. CDR3 size: 15 residues. CDR1 LGHNA and CDR2 YSLEER come from the germline V gene. Unmatched junction bases numbered 6, after V lost 0 bases and J lost 6 bases.

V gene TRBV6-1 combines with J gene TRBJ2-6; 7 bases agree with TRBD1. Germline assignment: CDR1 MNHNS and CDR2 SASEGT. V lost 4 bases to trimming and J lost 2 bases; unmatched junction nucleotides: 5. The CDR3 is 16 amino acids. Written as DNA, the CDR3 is TGTGCCAGCAGTGTACCCACAGGGGCTGGGGCCAACGTCCTGACTTTC. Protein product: CASSVPTGAGANVLTF.

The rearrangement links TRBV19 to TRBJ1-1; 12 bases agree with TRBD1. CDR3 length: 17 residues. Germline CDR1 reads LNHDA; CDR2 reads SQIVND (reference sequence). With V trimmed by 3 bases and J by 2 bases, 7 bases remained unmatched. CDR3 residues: CASSIAGTGGLNTEAFF. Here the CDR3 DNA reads TGTGCCAGTAGTATCGCCGGGACAGGGGGCCTAAACACTGAAGCTTTCTTT. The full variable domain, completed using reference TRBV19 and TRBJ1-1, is DGGITQSPKYLFRKEGQNVTLSCEQNLNHDAMYWYRQDPGQGLRLIYYSQIVNDFQKGDIAEGYSVSREKKESFPLTVTSAQKNPTAFYLCASSIAGTGGLNTEAFFGQGTRLTVV.

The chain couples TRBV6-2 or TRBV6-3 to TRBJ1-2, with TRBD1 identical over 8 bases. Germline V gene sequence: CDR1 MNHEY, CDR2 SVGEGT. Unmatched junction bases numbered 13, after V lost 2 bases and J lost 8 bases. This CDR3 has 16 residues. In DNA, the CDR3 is TGTGCCAGCAGTTACACCCCGGGACAGGTCGTCGACGGCTACACCTTC. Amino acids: CASSYTPGQVVDGYTF.

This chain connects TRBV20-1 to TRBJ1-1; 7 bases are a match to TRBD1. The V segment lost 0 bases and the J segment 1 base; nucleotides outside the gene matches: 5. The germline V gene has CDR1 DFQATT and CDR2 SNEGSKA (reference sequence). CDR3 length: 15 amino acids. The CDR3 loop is CSARDRTGWNTEAFF. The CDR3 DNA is TGCAGTGCTAGAGATAGGACAGGATGGAACACTGAAGCTTTCTTT.

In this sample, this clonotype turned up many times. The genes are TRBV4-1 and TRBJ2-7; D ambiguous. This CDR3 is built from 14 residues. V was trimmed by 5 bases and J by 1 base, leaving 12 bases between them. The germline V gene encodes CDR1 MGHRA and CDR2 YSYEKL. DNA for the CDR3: TGCGCCAGCAGCTCCGTGACACAATCCTACGAGCAGTACTTC. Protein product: CASSSVTQSYEQYF.

In nucleotides, the CDR3 is TGTGCCAGCAGCCTACGGAACGTAGCGGGGGACGAGCAGTACTTC. Protein product: CASSLRNVAGDEQYF. The chain uses TRBV7-6 and TRBJ2-7, with 9 bases fitting TRBD2. This CDR3 spans 15 amino acids. Germline CDR1 and CDR2: SGHVS and FNYEAQ. Trimming at V came to 5 bases and at J to 5 bases, leaving 10 bases not matched to a gene.

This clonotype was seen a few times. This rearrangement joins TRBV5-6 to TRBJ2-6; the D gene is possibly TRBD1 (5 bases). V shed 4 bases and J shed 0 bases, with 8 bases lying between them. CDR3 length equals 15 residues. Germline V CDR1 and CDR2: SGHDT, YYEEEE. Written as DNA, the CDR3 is TGTGCCAGCAGCCGACAGTACTCTGGGGCCAACGTCCTGACTTTC. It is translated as CASSRQYSGANVLTF.

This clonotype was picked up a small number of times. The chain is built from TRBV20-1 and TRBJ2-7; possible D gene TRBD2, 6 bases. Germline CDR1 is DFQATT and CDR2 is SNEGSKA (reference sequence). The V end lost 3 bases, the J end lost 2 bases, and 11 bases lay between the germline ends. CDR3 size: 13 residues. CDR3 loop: CSASGEVAYEQYF. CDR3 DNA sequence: TGCAGTGCTAGCGGGGAGGTTGCCTACGAGCAGTACTTC.

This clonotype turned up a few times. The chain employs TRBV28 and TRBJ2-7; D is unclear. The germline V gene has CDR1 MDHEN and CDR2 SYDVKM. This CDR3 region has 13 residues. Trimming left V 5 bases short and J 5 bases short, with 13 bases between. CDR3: CASSPRARHEQYF. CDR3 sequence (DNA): TGTGCCAGCAGTCCCCGCGCGCGCCACGAGCAGTACTTC. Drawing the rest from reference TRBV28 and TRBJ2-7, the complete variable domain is DVKVTQSSRYLVKRTGEKVFLECVQDMDHENMFWYRQDPGLGLRLIYFSYDVKMKEKGDIPEGYSVSREKKERFSLILESASTNQTSMYLCASSPRARHEQYFGPGTRLTVT.

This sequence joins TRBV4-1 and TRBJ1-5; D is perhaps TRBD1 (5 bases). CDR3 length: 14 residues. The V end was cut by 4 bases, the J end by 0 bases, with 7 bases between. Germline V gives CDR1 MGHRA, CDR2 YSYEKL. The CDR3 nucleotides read TGCGCCAGCAGCCTACAGGTTAGCAATCAGCCCCAGCATTTT. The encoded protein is CASSLQVSNQPQHF.